Listed below are T cell receptor beta chains from one sample, sequenced in a study of blood T cell repertoires in COVID-19. TCRdb's table, derived via immunoSEQ multiplex PCR, lists solely in-frame clones and lacks some. Of roughly 200,000 clones detected, about 83% appear once; the ten largest clones hold 15% to 20%. The sequencing sample was made of peripheral blood. All receptors derive from a person aged 65 to 85 with COVID-19, enrolled during active disease. CDR3s include the opening cysteine and the closing phenylalanine or tryptophan. Fields, in order: V gene, clone size, J gene, D gene, CDR3 protein, CDR3 DNA. D genes are given only for firm matches. Clone sizes are given selectively: once, few, many, or a class where the clone is expanded.

V gene: TRBV19
clone size: .
J gene: TRBJ2-5
D gene: TRBD1
CDR3 protein: CASSTPDRGETQYF
CDR3 DNA: TGTGCCAGTAGTACTCCGGACAGGGGCGAGACCCAGTACTTC

V gene: TRBV4-1
clone size: few
J gene: TRBJ2-3
D gene: TRBD2
CDR3 protein: CASSRSGTSGTDTQYF
CDR3 DNA: TGCGCCAGCAGCCGCTCGGGGACTAGCGGCACAGATACGCAGTATTTT

V gene: TRBV6-2/TRBV6-3
clone size: .
J gene: TRBJ2-4
D gene: .
CDR3 protein: CASSYDRAKNIQYF
CDR3 DNA: TGTGCCAGCAGTTACGACAGAGCCAAAAACATTCAGTACTTC

V gene: TRBV20-1
clone size: .
J gene: TRBJ2-1
D gene: TRBD2
CDR3 protein: CSASKTSGNLNEQFF
CDR3 DNA: TGCAGTGCTAGTAAAACTAGCGGGAACCTCAATGAGCAGTTCTTC

V gene: TRBV27
clone size: once
J gene: TRBJ1-1
D gene: .
CDR3 protein: CASSLSTAMNTEAFF
CDR3 DNA: TGTGCCAGCAGTTTATCGACAGCCATGAACACTGAAGCTTTCTTT

V gene: TRBV7-9
clone size: .
J gene: TRBJ2-7
D gene: TRBD1
CDR3 protein: CASSLTGDEQYF
CDR3 DNA: TGTGCCAGCAGCTTGACAGGGGACGAGCAGTACTTC

V gene: TRBV4-2
clone size: .
J gene: TRBJ2-5
D gene: .
CDR3 protein: CASSRAPTDVQETQYF
CDR3 DNA: TGTGCCAGCAGCCGAGCACCGACAGATGTACAAGAGACCCAGTACTTC

V gene: TRBV27
clone size: .
J gene: TRBJ2-1
D gene: .
CDR3 protein: CASRASSYNEQFF
CDR3 DNA: TGTGCCAGCAGAGCTAGCTCCTACAATGAGCAGTTCTTC

V gene: TRBV7-2
clone size: .
J gene: TRBJ2-7
D gene: TRBD2
CDR3 protein: CASSLARGGREQYF
CDR3 DNA: TGTGCCAGCAGCTTAGCGCGGGGGGGCCGCGAGCAGTACTTC

V gene: TRBV5-1
clone size: .
J gene: TRBJ2-7
D gene: TRBD1
CDR3 protein: CASSRDRGWSYEQYF
CDR3 DNA: TGCGCCAGCAGCCGAGACAGGGGTTGGTCCTACGAGCAGTACTTC

V gene: TRBV16
clone size: .
J gene: TRBJ2-2
D gene: .
CDR3 protein: CASSRAGTGELFF
CDR3 DNA: TGTGCCAGCAGCCGAGCAGGCACCGGGGAGCTGTTTTTT

V gene: TRBV5-1
clone size: .
J gene: TRBJ2-2
D gene: TRBD2
CDR3 protein: CASSLSSASGKGGGELFF
CDR3 DNA: TGCGCCAGCAGCTTGAGCTCCGCTAGCGGGAAGGGAGGCGGGGAGCTGTTTTTT

V gene: TRBV5-6
clone size: .
J gene: TRBJ2-3
D gene: TRBD2
CDR3 protein: CASRAGGSTDTQYF
CDR3 DNA: TGTGCCAGCAGGGCGGGAGGGAGCACAGATACGCAGTATTTT

V gene: TRBV5-1
clone size: .
J gene: TRBJ1-2
D gene: .
CDR3 protein: CASSLTSMGGVLNYGYTF
CDR3 DNA: TGCGCCAGCAGCTTGACCAGTATGGGCGGGGTGCTTAACTATGGCTACACCTTC

V gene: TRBV5-6
clone size: .
J gene: TRBJ2-3
D gene: TRBD1
CDR3 protein: CASRSQGAPSTDTQYF
CDR3 DNA: TGTGCCAGCAGGTCCCAGGGGGCGCCTAGCACAGATACGCAGTATTTT

V gene: TRBV7-3
clone size: once
J gene: TRBJ2-5
D gene: TRBD1
CDR3 protein: CASSPGGTQETQYF
CDR3 DNA: TGTGCCAGCAGTCCAGGGGGCACCCAAGAGACCCAGTACTTC

V gene: TRBV11-3
clone size: .
J gene: TRBJ2-1
D gene: TRBD2
CDR3 protein: CASSLGRLAGDWDEQFF
CDR3 DNA: TGTGCCAGCAGCTTAGGCAGACTAGCGGGGGACTGGGATGAGCAGTTCTTC

V gene: TRBV28
clone size: .
J gene: TRBJ1-6
D gene: .
CDR3 protein: CASSLSRTRSPLHF
CDR3 DNA: TGTGCCAGCAGTTTAAGCCGGACACGTTCACCCCTCCACTTT

V gene: TRBV27
clone size: .
J gene: TRBJ1-1
D gene: .
CDR3 protein: CASWWTPNTEAFF
CDR3 DNA: TGTGCCAGCTGGTGGACACCGAACACTGAAGCTTTCTTT

V gene: TRBV11-2
clone size: .
J gene: TRBJ1-4
D gene: .
CDR3 protein: CASSSSGSTNEKLFF
CDR3 DNA: TGTGCCAGCAGCAGCTCAGGCTCAACTAATGAAAAACTGTTTTTT

V gene: TRBV30
clone size: .
J gene: TRBJ2-1
D gene: .
CDR3 protein: CAFDGRGGYNEQFF
CDR3 DNA: TGTGCCTTCGACGGCAGGGGAGGGTACAATGAGCAGTTCTTC

V gene: TRBV20-1
clone size: .
J gene: TRBJ2-4
D gene: .
CDR3 protein: CSATLGDIQYF
CDR3 DNA: TGCAGTGCTACGTTGGGAGACATTCAGTACTTC

V gene: TRBV5-5
clone size: medium-sized
J gene: TRBJ1-6
D gene: TRBD1
CDR3 protein: CASSPSDRGFSDNSPLHF
CDR3 DNA: TGTGCCAGCAGCCCCTCGGACAGGGGGTTCTCCGATAATTCACCCCTCCACTTT

V gene: TRBV2
clone size: .
J gene: TRBJ2-3
D gene: TRBD1
CDR3 protein: CASSALTGGFRDTQYF
CDR3 DNA: TGTGCCAGCAGTGCCTTGACAGGGGGTTTTAGGGATACGCAGTATTTT

V gene: TRBV3-1/TRBV3-2
clone size: .
J gene: TRBJ2-5
D gene: .
CDR3 protein: CASSQGGLGGTQYF
CDR3 DNA: TGTGCCAGCAGCCAAGGAGGCCTAGGAGGCACCCAGTACTTC

V gene: TRBV19
clone size: .
J gene: TRBJ2-7
D gene: .
CDR3 protein: CASNSPGDGYEQYF
CDR3 DNA: TGTGCCAGTAATTCCCCAGGGGACGGCTACGAGCAGTACTTC

V gene: TRBV29-1
clone size: .
J gene: TRBJ2-2
D gene: .
CDR3 protein: CSAGTGNTGELFF
CDR3 DNA: TGCAGCGCCGGGACTGGAAACACCGGGGAGCTGTTTTTT

V gene: TRBV27
clone size: once
J gene: TRBJ2-7
D gene: .
CDR3 protein: CASGSLTGEYEQYF
CDR3 DNA: TGTGCCAGCGGTTCTCTTACGGGAGAGTACGAGCAGTACTTC

V gene: TRBV28
clone size: .
J gene: TRBJ2-5
D gene: .
CDR3 protein: CASSSRNGQETQYF
CDR3 DNA: TGTGCCAGCAGTTCCCGTAACGGTCAAGAGACCCAGTACTTC

V gene: TRBV6-5
clone size: .
J gene: TRBJ2-2
D gene: .
CDR3 protein: CASSYRRGGGELFF
CDR3 DNA: TGTGCCAGCAGTTACCGGAGGGGTGGCGGGGAGCTGTTTTTT

V gene: TRBV5-1
clone size: .
J gene: TRBJ2-5
D gene: TRBD1
CDR3 protein: CASSHGTGQETQYF
CDR3 DNA: TGCGCCAGCAGCCACGGGACAGGCCAAGAGACCCAGTACTTC

V gene: TRBV20-1
clone size: .
J gene: TRBJ2-1
D gene: .
CDR3 protein: CSVISYNEQFF
CDR3 DNA: TGCAGTGTTATTTCCTACAATGAGCAGTTCTTC

V gene: TRBV5-4
clone size: .
J gene: TRBJ2-7
D gene: .
CDR3 protein: CASSSSGRPSYEYF
CDR3 DNA: TGTGCCAGCAGCTCCTCGGGGAGGCCAAGTTATGAGTACTTC

V gene: TRBV5-4
clone size: .
J gene: TRBJ2-1
D gene: TRBD2
CDR3 protein: CASSFLAGGGYNEQFF
CDR3 DNA: TGTGCCAGCAGCTTTTTAGCGGGGGGCGGCTACAATGAGCAGTTCTTC

V gene: TRBV18
clone size: once
J gene: TRBJ2-1
D gene: .
CDR3 protein: CASSPPKGGGPYNEQFF
CDR3 DNA: TGTGCCAGCTCACCACCGAAGGGCGGGGGCCCCTACAATGAGCAGTTCTTC

V gene: TRBV19
clone size: .
J gene: TRBJ2-5
D gene: TRBD1
CDR3 protein: CASSKVTGGAETQYF
CDR3 DNA: TGTGCCAGTAGTAAGGTAACAGGGGGCGCAGAGACCCAGTACTTC